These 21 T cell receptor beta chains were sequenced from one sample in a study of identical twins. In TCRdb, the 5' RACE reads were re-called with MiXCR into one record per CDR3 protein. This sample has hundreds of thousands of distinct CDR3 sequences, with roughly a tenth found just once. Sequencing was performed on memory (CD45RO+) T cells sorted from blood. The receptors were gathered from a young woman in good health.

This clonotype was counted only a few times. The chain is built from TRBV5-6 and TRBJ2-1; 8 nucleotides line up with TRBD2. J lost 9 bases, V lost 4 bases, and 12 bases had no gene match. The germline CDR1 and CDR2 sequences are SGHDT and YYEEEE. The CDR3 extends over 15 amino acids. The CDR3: CASSPSGLAEVEQFF. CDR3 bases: TGTGCCAGCAGCCCATCAGGACTAGCCGAGGTTGAGCAGTTCTTC.

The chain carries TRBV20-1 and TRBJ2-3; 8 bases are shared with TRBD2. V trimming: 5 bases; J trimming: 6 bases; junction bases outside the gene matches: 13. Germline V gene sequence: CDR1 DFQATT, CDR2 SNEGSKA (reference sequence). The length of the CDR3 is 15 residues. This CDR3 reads CSAPEWTSFMDTQYF. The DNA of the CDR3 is TGCAGTGCTCCCGAATGGACTAGCTTTATGGATACGCAGTATTTT.

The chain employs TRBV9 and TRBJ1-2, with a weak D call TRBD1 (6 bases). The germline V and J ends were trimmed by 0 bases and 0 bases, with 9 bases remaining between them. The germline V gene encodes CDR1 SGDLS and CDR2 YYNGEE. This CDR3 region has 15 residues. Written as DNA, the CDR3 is TGTGCCAGCAGCGTAGGAGGGGGATCTAACTATGGCTACACCTTC. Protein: CASSVGGGSNYGYTF.

CDR3 sequence reads: CASSLAQNTNSPLHF. CDR3 in DNA: TGCGCCAGCAGCTTGGCACAGAACACTAATTCACCCCTCCACTTT. The rearrangement uses TRBV5-1 and TRBJ1-6, with D uncertain. The length of the CDR3 is 15 residues. Germline V CDR1 and CDR2: SGHRS, YFSETQ. V was cut by 0 bases and J by 6 bases, with 10 bases left in between.

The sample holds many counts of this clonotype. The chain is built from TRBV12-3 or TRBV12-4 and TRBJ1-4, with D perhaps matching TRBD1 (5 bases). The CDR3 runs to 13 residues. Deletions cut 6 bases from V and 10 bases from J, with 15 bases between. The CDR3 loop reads CASSFTGTGKLFF. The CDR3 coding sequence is TGTGCCAGCAGCTTTACGGGGACGGGAAAACTGTTTTTT.

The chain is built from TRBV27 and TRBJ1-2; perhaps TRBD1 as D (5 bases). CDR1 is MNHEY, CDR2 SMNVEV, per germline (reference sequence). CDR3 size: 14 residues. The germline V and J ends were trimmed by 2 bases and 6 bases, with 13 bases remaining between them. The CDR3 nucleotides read TGTGCCAGCAGTTTAACAGGTTTTTGGGATGGCTACACCTTC. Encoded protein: CASSLTGFWDGYTF.

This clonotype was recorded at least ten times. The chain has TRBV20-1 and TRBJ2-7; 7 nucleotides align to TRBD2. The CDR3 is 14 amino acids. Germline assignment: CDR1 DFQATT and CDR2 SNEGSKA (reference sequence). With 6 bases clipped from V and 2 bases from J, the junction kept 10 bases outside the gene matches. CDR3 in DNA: TGCAGTGCCTCCCAGCGGGGCGGTGCCTACGAGCAGTACTTC. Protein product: CSASQRGGAYEQYF.

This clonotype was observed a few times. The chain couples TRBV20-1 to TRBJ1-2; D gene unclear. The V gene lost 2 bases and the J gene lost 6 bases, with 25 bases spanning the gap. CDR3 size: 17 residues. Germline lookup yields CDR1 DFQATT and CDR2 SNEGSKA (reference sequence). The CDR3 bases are TGCAGTGCTAGAAGATTTCCCCCGTCAACAATACTTGATGGCTACACCTTC. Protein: CSARRFPPSTILDGYTF.

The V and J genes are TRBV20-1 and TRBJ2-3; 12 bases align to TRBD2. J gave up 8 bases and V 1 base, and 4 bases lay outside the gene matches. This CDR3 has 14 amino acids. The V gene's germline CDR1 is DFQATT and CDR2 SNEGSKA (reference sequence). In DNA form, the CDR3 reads TGCAGTGCTAGAGCGGCTAGCGGGAGGGGTACGCAGTATTTT. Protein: CSARAASGRGTQYF.

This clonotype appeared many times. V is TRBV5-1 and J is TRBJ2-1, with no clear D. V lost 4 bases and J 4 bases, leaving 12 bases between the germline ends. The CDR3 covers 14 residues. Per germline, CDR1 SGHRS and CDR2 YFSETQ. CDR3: CASSPANLYNEQFF. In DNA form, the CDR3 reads TGCGCCAGCAGCCCCGCGAATCTTTACAATGAGCAGTTCTTC.

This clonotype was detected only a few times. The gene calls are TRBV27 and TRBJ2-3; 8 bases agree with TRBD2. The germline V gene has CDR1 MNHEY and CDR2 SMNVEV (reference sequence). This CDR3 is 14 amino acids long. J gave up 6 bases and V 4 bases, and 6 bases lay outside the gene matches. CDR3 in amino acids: CASSWGLVSDTQYF. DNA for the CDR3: TGTGCCAGCAGTTGGGGACTAGTCTCCGATACGCAGTATTTT.

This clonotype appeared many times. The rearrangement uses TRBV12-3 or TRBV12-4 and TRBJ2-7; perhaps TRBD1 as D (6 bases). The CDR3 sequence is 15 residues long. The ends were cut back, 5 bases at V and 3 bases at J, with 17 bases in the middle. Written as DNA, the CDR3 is TGTGCCAGCAGTGCGAAACAGGGAAGTCTCTACGAGCAGTACTTC. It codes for CASSAKQGSLYEQYF.

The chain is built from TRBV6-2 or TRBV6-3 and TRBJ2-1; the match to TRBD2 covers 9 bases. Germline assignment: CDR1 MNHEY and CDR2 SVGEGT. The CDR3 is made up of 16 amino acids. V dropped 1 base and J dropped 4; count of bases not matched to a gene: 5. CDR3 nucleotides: TGTGCCAGCAGTTACTGGCGGGAGGGCCATTACAATGAGCAGTTCTTC. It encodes CASSYWREGHYNEQFF.

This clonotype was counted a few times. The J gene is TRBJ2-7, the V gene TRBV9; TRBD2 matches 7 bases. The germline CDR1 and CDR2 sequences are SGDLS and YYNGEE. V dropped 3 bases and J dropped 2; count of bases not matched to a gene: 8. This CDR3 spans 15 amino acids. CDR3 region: CASSAGTAGAYEQYF. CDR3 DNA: TGTGCCAGCAGCGCTGGGACTGCGGGAGCCTACGAGCAGTACTTC.

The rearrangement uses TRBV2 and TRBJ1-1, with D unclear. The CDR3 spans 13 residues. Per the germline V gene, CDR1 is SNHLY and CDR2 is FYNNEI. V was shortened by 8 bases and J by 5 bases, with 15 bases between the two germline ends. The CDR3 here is CASHRGPITEAFF. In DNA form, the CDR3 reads TGTGCCAGCCACCGAGGTCCAATAACTGAAGCTTTCTTT.

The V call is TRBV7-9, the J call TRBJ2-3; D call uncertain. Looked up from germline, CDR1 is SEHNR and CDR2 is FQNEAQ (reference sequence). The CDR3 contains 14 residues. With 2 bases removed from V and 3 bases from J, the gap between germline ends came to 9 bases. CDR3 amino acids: CASSLKGLTDTQYF. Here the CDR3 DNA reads TGTGCCAGCAGCTTAAAAGGGCTTACAGATACGCAGTATTTT.

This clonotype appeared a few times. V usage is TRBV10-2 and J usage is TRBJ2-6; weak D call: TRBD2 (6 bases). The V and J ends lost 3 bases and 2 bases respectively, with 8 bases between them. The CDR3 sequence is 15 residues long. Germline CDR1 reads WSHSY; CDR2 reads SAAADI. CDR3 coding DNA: TGCGCCAGCAGTGAATGGGGGGCTGGGGCCAACGTCCTGACTTTC. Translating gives CASSEWGAGANVLTF.

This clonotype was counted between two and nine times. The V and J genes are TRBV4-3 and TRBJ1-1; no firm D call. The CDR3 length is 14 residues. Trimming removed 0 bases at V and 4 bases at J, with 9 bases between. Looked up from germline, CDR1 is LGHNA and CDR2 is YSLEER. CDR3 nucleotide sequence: TGCGCCAGCAGCCAAGATCCCCCGTTCACTGAAGCTTTCTTT. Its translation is CASSQDPPFTEAFF.

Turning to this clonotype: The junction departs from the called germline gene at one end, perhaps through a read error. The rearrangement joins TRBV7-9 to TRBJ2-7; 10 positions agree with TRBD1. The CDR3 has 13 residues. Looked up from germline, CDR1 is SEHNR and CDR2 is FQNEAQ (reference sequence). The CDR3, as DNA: TGTGCCAGCAGCGCCTCGTGGGGGGACAGGGGATTCTTC. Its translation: CASSASWGDRGFF. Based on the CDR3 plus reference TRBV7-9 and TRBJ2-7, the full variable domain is DTGVSQNPRHKITKRGQNVTFRCDPISEHNRLYWYRQTLGQGPEFLTYFQNEAQLEKSRLLSDRFSAERPKGSFSTLEIQRTEQGDSAMYLCASSASWGDRGFFGPGTRLTVT.

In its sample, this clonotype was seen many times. CDR3 bases: TGTGCCAGCAGCTTAGGGGCTAGCGGGGATAGCTCCTACGAGCAGTACTTC. It specifies CASSLGASGDSSYEQYF. The rearrangement joins TRBV7-6 to TRBJ2-7; TRBD2 aligns across 9 bases. The germline V gene encodes CDR1 SGHVS and CDR2 FNYEAQ. The CDR3 sequence is 17 residues long. With V trimmed by 1 base and J by 0 bases, 7 bases remained unmatched.

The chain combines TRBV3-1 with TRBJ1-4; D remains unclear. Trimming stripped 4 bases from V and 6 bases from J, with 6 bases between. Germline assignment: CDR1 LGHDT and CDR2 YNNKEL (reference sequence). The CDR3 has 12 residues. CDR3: CASSPKDEKLFF. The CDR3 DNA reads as TGTGCCAGCAGCCCGAAGGATGAAAAACTGTTTTTT. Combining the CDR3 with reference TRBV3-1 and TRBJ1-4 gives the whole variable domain DTAVSQTPKYLVTQMGNDKSIKCEQNLGHDTMYWYKQDSKKFLKIMFSYNNKELIINETVPNRFSPKSPDKAHLNLHINSLELGDSAVYFCASSPKDEKLFFGSGTQLSVL.